The clone carrying this T cell receptor (beta chain) is labeled as medium-sized. This entry belongs to a study of immune characterization of retroperitoneal liposarcoma. Germline CDR1 SGHTA, CDR2 FQGNSA. This CDR3 spans 16 amino acids. Unmatched junction bases numbered 19, after V lost 5 bases and J lost 13 bases. A single record per CDR3 protein comes from TCRdb applying MiXCR to the PCR reads. The sample lists over 15,000 distinct CDR3 sequences, around 40% occurring once. Input material: blood. The rearrangement joins TRBV7-2 to TRBJ2-1, with 8 bases matching TRBD2. This clonotype originated in a male donor with retroperitoneal liposarcoma. The CDR3 spells CASSMRSSGSLETQFF. For the CDR3, the DNA is TGTGCCAGCAGCATGCGCTCGAGCGGGAGTCTAGAGACCCAGTTCTTC.